These 29 T cell receptor beta chains originate from one sample sequenced in a study of neurological immune-mediated disorders. TCRdb redid the calling of the 5' RACE reads with MiXCR, one entry per CDR3 protein. This table holds under 80,000 distinct CDR3 sequences, over 12% found once. Sequencing was performed on PBMCs. The receptors were gathered from a woman in her forties or fifties in good health.

This clonotype was recorded a few times. The chain has TRBV7-8 and TRBJ2-7; 7 bases line up with TRBD1. The V and J ends lost 4 bases and 2 bases, in that order; junction bases with no gene match: 14. This CDR3 has 17 amino acids. The germline V gene encodes CDR1 SGHVS and CDR2 FQNEAQ. The CDR3 sequence: CASSSSFGQGVPYEQYF. Written as DNA, the CDR3 is TGTGCCAGCAGCTCCTCCTTTGGGCAGGGGGTTCCCTACGAGCAGTACTTC.

This clonotype appeared many times. The gene calls are TRBV9 and TRBJ1-1; unclear D gene. V lost 6 bases and J 0 bases, leaving 12 bases between the germline ends. Per germline, CDR1 SGDLS and CDR2 YYNGEE. This CDR3 has 14 residues. DNA of the CDR3: TGTGCCAGCACCATGGACCAAATGAACACTGAAGCTTTCTTT. This translates into CASTMDQMNTEAFF.

This clonotype has ten or more counts. The rearrangement joins TRBV5-6 to TRBJ2-1; 11 bases are shared with TRBD2. The junction had 7 bases not matched to a gene; V was cut back by 2 bases and J by 12 bases. This CDR3 is 14 amino acids long. Looked up from germline, CDR1 is SGHDT and CDR2 is YYEEEE. This chain's CDR3 is CASSFGSGRAGQFF. In DNA form, the CDR3 reads TGTGCCAGCAGCTTTGGTAGCGGGAGGGCGGGGCAGTTCTTC.

This clonotype was observed at least ten times. The rearrangement uses TRBV15 and TRBJ2-7; tentative D call: TRBD1 (6 bases). The CDR3 is made up of 15 amino acids. The germline V and J ends were trimmed by 4 bases and 1 base, with 14 bases remaining between them. CDR1 LNHNV and CDR2 YYDKDF come from the germline V gene (reference sequence). CDR3 coding DNA: TGTGCCACCAGCATAGGACAGCCGTCGTCCTACGAGCAGTACTTC. Amino acid sequence: CATSIGQPSSYEQYF. Based on the CDR3 plus reference TRBV15 and TRBJ2-7, the full variable domain is DAMVIQNPRYQVTQFGKPVTLSCSQTLNHNVMYWYQQKSSQAPKLLFHYYDKDFNNEADTPDNFQSRRPNTSFCFLDIRSPGLGDTAMYLCATSIGQPSSYEQYFGPGTRLTVT.

Many counts were recorded for this clonotype. The CDR3 region has the DNA TGTGCCAGCAGCTTGTTCCGTAGTACCTTCATGAACACTGAAGCTTTCTTT. It yields the protein CASSLFRSTFMNTEAFF. The V call is TRBV5-5, the J call TRBJ1-1; D gene unclear. Trimming took 1 base from V and 0 from J, leaving 16 bases between them. The CDR3 extends over 17 amino acids. Germline V gene sequence: CDR1 SGHKS, CDR2 YYEKEE (reference sequence). Complete variable domain (other parts from reference TRBV5-5 and TRBJ1-1): DAGVTQSPTHLIKTRGQQVTLRCSPISGHKSVSWYQQVLGQGPQFIFQYYEKEERGRGNFPDRFSARQFPNYSSELNVNALLLGDSALYLCASSLFRSTFMNTEAFFGQGTRLTVV.

This clonotype was seen ten or more times. The V and J genes are TRBV5-1 and TRBJ2-1; the match to TRBD2 covers 12 bases. Losses at the gene ends were 4 bases for V and 9 bases for J; bases not matched to a gene: 8. This CDR3 has 15 residues. Germline V gives CDR1 SGHRS, CDR2 YFSETQ. The chain's CDR3 is CASSIPSGGAVEQFF. In DNA, the CDR3 is TGCGCCAGCAGCATCCCTAGCGGGGGGGCCGTTGAGCAGTTCTTC.

Regarding this clonotype: Sequence at one end of the junction differs from germline and may be a read error. The gene calls are TRBV20-1 and TRBJ2-2; perhaps TRBD2 as D (5 bases). The CDR3 has 14 residues. Germline-derived CDR1 and CDR2 are DFQATT and SNEGSKA (reference sequence). CDR3 sequence reads: CSVEEKQNTRELFF. In DNA, the CDR3 is TGCAGTGTGGAGGAAAAACAGAACACCAGGGAGCTGTTTTTT.

In this sample, this clonotype turned up many times. V and J are TRBV10-3 and TRBJ2-3, with 9 bases matching TRBD2. The CDR3 has 15 amino acids. The germline V gene has CDR1 ENHRY and CDR2 SYGVKD. V shed 5 bases, J shed 4 bases, and the junction held 7 bases outside the gene matches. CDR3 residues: CAISPGTSRSDTQYF. CDR3 bases: TGTGCCATCAGTCCCGGGACTAGCAGGTCAGATACGCAGTATTTT.

This clonotype was seen at least ten times. This chain joins TRBV12-3 or TRBV12-4 and TRBJ2-1; tentative D call: TRBD2 (6 bases). CDR3 size: 13 residues. V was trimmed by 0 bases and J by 6 bases, leaving 6 bases between them. DNA of the CDR3: TGTGCCAGCAGTTTAGCAGCGGGCAATGAGCAGTTCTTC. It translates to CASSLAAGNEQFF.

In its sample, this clonotype was seen many times. This chain joins TRBV5-1 and TRBJ2-7, with D possibly being TRBD2 (6 bases). Trimming took off 4 bases at V and 5 bases at J, with 16 bases between the two ends. The CDR3 is made up of 14 amino acids. Germline V gene data show CDR1 as SGHRS and CDR2 as YFSETQ. For the CDR3, the DNA is TGCGCCAGCAGCCCCGGGACTTATTTTGACGAGCAGTACTTC. Translation gives CASSPGTYFDEQYF.

Only a few counts were recorded for this clonotype. The chain employs TRBV10-3 and TRBJ2-7, with D perhaps TRBD1 or TRBD2 (5 bases each). The V gene's germline CDR1 is ENHRY and CDR2 SYGVKD. The CDR3 is 14 amino acids. With 3 bases removed from V and 4 bases from J, the gap between germline ends came to 13 bases. As DNA, the CDR3 is TGTGCCATCAGTGACCCCGGGACGGTTTACGAGCAGTACTTC. Translating gives CAISDPGTVYEQYF.

This clonotype was picked up many times. The rearrangement links TRBV7-2 to TRBJ2-7, with 8 bases identical to TRBD1. Germline V gene sequence: CDR1 SGHTA, CDR2 FQGNSA. The CDR3 contains 13 residues. J was trimmed by 3 bases and V by 4 bases; bases with no gene match: 2. The CDR3 reads CASSWTGYYEQYF. For the CDR3, the DNA is TGTGCCAGCAGCTGGACAGGGTACTACGAGCAGTACTTC.

This clonotype was seen at least ten times. The V call is TRBV5-1, the J call TRBJ2-5; D unresolved. Germline V CDR1 and CDR2: SGHRS, YFSETQ. Trimming took 6 bases from V and 4 from J, leaving 13 bases between them. This CDR3 is 13 amino acids long. The CDR3 bases are TGCGCCAGCACCCTGGCGGCTGGAGAGACCCAGTACTTC. It encodes CASTLAAGETQYF.

This clonotype occurred many times. The V and J genes are TRBV5-1 and TRBJ2-1; TRBD2 agrees at 9 bases. Unmatched junction bases numbered 7, after V lost 4 bases and J lost 5 bases. The CDR3 length is 15 residues. Germline loops: CDR1 SGHRS, CDR2 YFSETQ. CDR3 loop: CASSPLSGGHNEQFF. As DNA, the CDR3 is TGCGCCAGCAGCCCCCTTAGCGGGGGTCACAATGAGCAGTTCTTC.

This clonotype was observed a few times. V is TRBV6-5 and J is TRBJ1-1; 9 nucleotides match TRBD1. V was pared by 2 bases and J by 4 bases, with 2 bases of the junction left unmatched. This CDR3 is 14 amino acids long. Looked up from germline, CDR1 is MNHEY and CDR2 is SVGAGI. CDR3 protein: CASSYKQGATEAFF. The CDR3, as DNA: TGTGCCAGCAGTTACAAACAGGGGGCCACTGAAGCTTTCTTT.

This clonotype was detected ten times or more. The CDR3 sequence: CASSLDRGTWNTIYF. The CDR3 DNA reads as TGTGCCAGCAGCTTAGATAGGGGGACTTGGAACACCATATATTTT. The genes are TRBV13 and TRBJ1-3; TRBD1 is a possible D gene (6 bases). Deletions cut 1 base from V and 7 bases from J, with 14 bases between. The CDR3 has 15 residues. Germline lookup yields CDR1 PRHDT and CDR2 FYEKMQ (reference sequence).

This clonotype has ten or more counts. The V call is TRBV7-2, the J call TRBJ2-5; maybe TRBD1 (7 bases). This CDR3 contains 14 residues. Germline V CDR1 and CDR2: SGHTA, FQGNSA. The V and J ends lost 2 bases and 6 bases respectively, with 13 bases between them. CDR3 in amino acids: CASSLNRGGKTQYF. Written as DNA, the CDR3 is TGTGCCAGCAGCTTAAACAGGGGAGGAAAGACCCAGTACTTC.

This clonotype was counted many times. The chain uses TRBV5-1 and TRBJ2-3, with a possible D match to TRBD2 (6 bases). The germline V and J ends were trimmed by 4 bases and 0 bases, with 15 bases remaining between them. The V gene's germline CDR1 is SGHRS and CDR2 YFSETQ. The CDR3 spans 16 residues. The CDR3 spells CASSRALAESTDTQYF. The CDR3 DNA follows: TGCGCCAGCAGCCGCGCCTTAGCGGAAAGCACAGATACGCAGTATTTT. Together with reference TRBV5-1 and TRBJ2-3, the CDR3 gives the full variable domain: KAGVTQTPRYLIKTRGQQVTLSCSPISGHRSVSWYQQTPGQGLQFLFEYFSETQRNKGNFPGRFSGRQFSNSRSEMNVSTLELGDSALYLCASSRALAESTDTQYFGPGTRLTVL.

This clonotype was seen repeatedly, ten times or more. The chain has TRBV5-1 and TRBJ2-1, with D perhaps being TRBD1 or TRBD2 (6 bases each). Germline lookup yields CDR1 SGHRS and CDR2 YFSETQ. V dropped 0 bases and J dropped 10 bases, with 14 bases sitting between them. This CDR3 has 14 residues. CDR3 sequence reads: CASSLGRGLWEQFF. CDR3 sequence (DNA): TGCGCCAGCAGCTTGGGCAGGGGACTTTGGGAGCAGTTCTTC.

V gene TRBV6-2 or TRBV6-3 combines with J gene TRBJ2-1; 9 nucleotides align to TRBD1. The CDR3 spans 17 residues. The J segment lost 7 bases and the V segment lost 7 bases, leaving 17 bases of the junction unmatched. Germline loops: CDR1 MNHEY, CDR2 SVGEGT. The CDR3: CASTPAGTGKIWNEQFF. The CDR3 DNA reads TGTGCCAGCACCCCCGCCGGGACAGGGAAAATTTGGAATGAGCAGTTCTTC.

This clonotype was recorded many times. The chain carries TRBV2 and TRBJ1-5, with a tentative D call TRBD1 (6 bases). Germline V gene data show CDR1 as SNHLY and CDR2 as FYNNEI. Trimming took 2 bases from V and 4 from J, leaving 9 bases between them. This CDR3 contains 14 residues. CDR3 nucleotide sequence: TGTGCCAGCAGTGAATACAGGGTTAATCAGCCCCAGCATTTT. Protein sequence: CASSEYRVNQPQHF.

Ten or more counts support this clonotype. The chain employs TRBV5-1 and TRBJ2-5; 8 bases line up with TRBD1. Per germline, CDR1 SGHRS and CDR2 YFSETQ. V was clipped by 4 bases and J by 5 bases; unmatched bases: 10. The CDR3 is made up of 15 amino acids. The CDR3 DNA reads as TGCGCCAGCAGCGTTCCGACAGGGGAGACGGAGACCCAGTACTTC. Its translation is CASSVPTGETETQYF.

The chain has TRBV20-1 and TRBJ2-3, with 14 bases fitting TRBD2. V lost 6 bases, J lost 0 bases, and 8 bases stayed unmatched. The CDR3 is 17 amino acids. The germline CDR1 and CDR2 sequences are DFQATT and SNEGSKA (reference sequence). CDR3 DNA sequence: TGCAGTGCCAGGACTAGCGGGGGGACTAAAAGCACAGATACGCAGTATTTT. Protein sequence: CSARTSGGTKSTDTQYF.

This clonotype was counted many times. The chain has TRBV7-2 and TRBJ2-3, with D possibly TRBD2 on 7 matching bases. Germline CDR1 reads SGHTA; CDR2 reads FQGNSA. The CDR3 consists of 15 residues. Trimming took 7 bases from V and 5 from J, leaving 19 bases between them. The CDR3 DNA reads TGTGCCAGCACCTATGGGGGGGCCCAGAGAGATACGCAGTATTTT. Translating it yields CASTYGGAQRDTQYF.

About this clonotype: This may stem from a read error, because a much larger clone lies one nucleotide away. This rearrangement joins TRBV25-1 to TRBJ2-1, with D perhaps TRBD2 (6 bases). CDR1 and CDR2 from the germline V gene are MGHDK and SYGVNS. With 4 bases removed from V and 3 bases from J, the gap between germline ends came to 22 bases. This CDR3 has 18 amino acids. The CDR3 is CASSGKWGSWRDYNEQFF. The CDR3 coding sequence is TGTGCCAGCAGTGGGAAGTGGGGTAGCTGGAGGGACTACAATGAGCAGTTCTTC.

The V gene is TRBV12-3 or TRBV12-4, the J gene TRBJ1-6; D is uncertain. V lost 2 bases, J lost 5 bases, and 10 bases lay in between. CDR3 size: 15 residues. The CDR3 region has the DNA TGTGCCAGCAGTTTAATGGGCATTAATAATTCACCCCTCCACTTT. Translating gives CASSLMGINNSPLHF.

This clonotype was counted at least ten times. The DNA of the CDR3 is TGCAGCGTTGGGGGGGGGGGAAGCACAGATACGCAGTATTTT. This translates into CSVGGGGSTDTQYF. V gene TRBV29-1 combines with J gene TRBJ2-3, with 7 bases lining up with TRBD2. CDR3 length equals 14 residues. Per germline, CDR1 SQVTM and CDR2 ANQGSEA. J lost 0 bases, V lost 4 bases, and 4 bases had no gene match.

This clonotype came up many times. The chain joins TRBV29-1 to TRBJ2-7; D perhaps matches TRBD1 (6 bases). Germline CDR1 reads SQVTM; CDR2 reads ANQGSEA. The CDR3 is 13 amino acids. Trimming cost V 5 bases and J 4 bases, with 15 bases left between them. As DNA, the CDR3 is TGCAGCGTTAGAACAGGGATCAGGTACGAGCAGTACTTC. This encodes CSVRTGIRYEQYF.

Remarks on this clonotype: The junction and the germline gene differ at one end; a read error may be behind it. This chain joins TRBV5-1 and TRBJ1-1; D uncertain. Looked up from germline, CDR1 is SGHRS and CDR2 is YFSETQ. CDR3 length equals 15 residues. This CDR3 is CANSLWMCGNTEAFF. The DNA of the CDR3 is TGCGCCAACAGCTTGTGGATGTGCGGGAACACTGAAGCTTTCTTT.